The table lists the clone carrying this T cell receptor beta chain with a few counts. What it binds is not known. The data derive from a study of STAT5B mutations in CD4+ large granular lymphocyte leukemia. Study background: Among healthy donors, a particular HLA allele went with more CDR3 'QG' motifs. The study, taken as a whole, reports: 8/27 top patient clones versus 2/35 control clones were TRBV06-family.

How the authors handled the data: Productive clonotypes were detectable down to 2.59 x 10-5 frequency. TCRdb's copy holds only in-frame clones and misses some; the assay was immunoSEQ multiplex PCR. Clonal size and the V and J genes are those of that table, whereas D and trimming came from the DNA. The table has 40,000 to 55,000 clones, about 86% seen once; the top ten hold 2% to 3%. V dropped 3 bases and J dropped 4; count of bases not matched to a gene: 15. The CDR3 consists of 20 residues. Germline CDR1 LNHDA, CDR2 SQIVND (reference sequence). The material sequenced was CD4+ T cells from blood buffy coats. The J gene is TRBJ2-2, the V gene TRBV19, with 12 nucleotides matching TRBD2. The sequence was obtained from a human donor in good health. CDR3 nucleotide sequence: TGTGCCAGTAGTATCGAGTGGACTAGCGGGACTGGGGGTTCCACCGGGGAGCTGTTTTTT. This encodes CASSIEWTSGTGGSTGELFF.